The present entry profiles one T cell receptor (beta chain) with its context. This may be a read error, as it is one base from a much larger clone. This record comes from a study of T cells in Graves' hyperthyroidism and ophthalmopathy. V shed 3 bases and J shed 5 bases, with 10 bases lying between them. Germline V gene lookup returns CDR1 SGHVS and CDR2 FQNEAQ. The CDR3 totals 13 residues. RNA transcripts gave rise to amplified TCR beta CDR3 regions. In the first-round RT-PCR of the TCR CDR3, the HTBI primer set was used. Via MiXCR, TCRdb re-called the multiplex PCR reads, giving one row per CDR3 protein. The sample contains around 660,000 distinct CDR3 sequences, 40% to 55% of which appear only once.

Source material: peripheral blood or thyroid tissue (not recorded which). This TCR was sampled from an adult man with Graves' disease, either hyperthyroidism or ophthalmopathy (not recorded which). The chain recombines TRBV7-8 with TRBJ1-1; D gene unclear. The CDR3 loop is CASSFDLRTEAFF. The CDR3 DNA reads TGTGCCAGCAGCTTCGACCTGCGAACTGAAGCTTTCTTT.